The entry that follows covers one T cell receptor (beta chain) sequence. The source of the sample is a study of blood T cell repertoires in COVID-19. Some clones are missing from TCRdb's copy, which holds only in-frame ones; the method was immunoSEQ multiplex PCR. The sample has some 320,000 clones, roughly nine tenths seen once. Per the germline V gene, CDR1 is LNHNV and CDR2 is YYDKDF (reference sequence). The length of the CDR3 is 16 residues. Losses at the gene ends were 4 bases for V and 2 bases for J; bases not matched to a gene: 10. Those who participated ranged in age from roughly 18 to 89 years and resided in about two dozen US areas.

The V and J genes are TRBV15 and TRBJ2-5; the match to TRBD2 covers 7 bases. The TCR sequence derives from a woman aged 45 to 65 who had been exposed to COVID-19. Sequenced input: PBMCs or T cells enriched from blood (not recorded which). The CDR3 loop is CATSIGLGSVQETQYF. For the CDR3, the DNA is TGTGCCACCAGCATCGGACTAGGTTCCGTACAAGAGACCCAGTACTTC.